The next 25 T cell receptor beta chains were all read from a single sample in a study of cytomegalovirus exposure and HLA in healthy donors. This PCR relied on a set of 60 Vbeta primers and 13 Jbeta primers. The data were produced by immunoSEQ multiplex PCR, yet TCRdb's version contains in-frame clones alone and is incomplete. The sample comprises roughly 120,000 clones, about 72% of which are singletons, and less than 5.5% rests with the top ten. Sequenced sample: PBMCs. All receptors derive from a man between 50 and 59 years old in good health and CMV-seropositive.

This chain connects TRBV5-4 to TRBJ1-1; TRBD1 might be the D (6 bases). This CDR3 comprises 16 residues. Trimming left V 2 bases short and J 11 bases short, with 25 bases between. CDR1 and CDR2 (germline): SGHNT, YYREEE (reference sequence). The CDR3 region is CASSFSRGGPSRFAFF. The CDR3 DNA sequence: TGTGCCAGCAGCTTCAGCAGGGGTGGTCCCTCCCGGTTCGCTTTCTTT. Full variable domain (rest looked up from reference TRBV5-4 and TRBJ1-1): ETGVTQSPTHLIKTRGQQVTLRCSSQSGHNTVSWYQQALGQGPQFIFQYYREEENGRGNFPPRFSGLQFPNYSSELNVNALELDDSALYLCASSFSRGGPSRFAFFGQGTRLTVV.

In its sample, this clone was seen a few times. V usage is TRBV6-1 and J usage is TRBJ2-7, with a tentative D call TRBD1 (5 bases). V was pared by 6 bases and J by 1 base, with 13 bases between. The CDR3 spans 14 residues. Per the germline V gene, CDR1 is MNHNS and CDR2 is SASEGT. The CDR3 region has the DNA TGTGCCAGCAGCGACGACAGCTTGTCCTACGAGCAGTACTTC. This translates into CASSDDSLSYEQYF.

In its sample, this clone was seen once. The chain uses TRBV9 and TRBJ2-5; the D gene is possibly TRBD2 (6 bases). The V gene's germline CDR1 is SGDLS and CDR2 YYNGEE. This CDR3 contains 15 residues. Between the trimmed V and J ends, which lost 4 bases and 5 bases, there was a span of 18 bases. Here the CDR3 reads CASSFATTSTETQYF. Here the CDR3 DNA reads TGTGCCAGCAGCTTCGCGACTACTAGCACGGAGACCCAGTACTTC.

This clone turned up a few times. This rearrangement joins TRBV30 to TRBJ2-1; 7 bases agree with TRBD2. This CDR3 has 13 residues. Germline V lookup: CDR1 GTSNPN, CDR2 SVGIG (reference sequence). V dropped 4 bases and J dropped 7; count of bases not matched to a gene: 7. For the CDR3, the DNA is TGTGCCTGGAACCCCCAGGGAGGGAATGAGCAGTTCTTC. Amino acids: CAWNPQGGNEQFF.

V gene TRBV27 combines with J gene TRBJ2-3, with unresolved D. From germline, CDR1 is MNHEY and CDR2 SMNVEV (reference sequence). CDR3 length equals 14 residues. V gave up 6 bases and J gave up 2 bases, with 12 bases separating them. CDR3 coding DNA: TGTGCCAGCAGCCCCGAGCGCCACACAGATACGCAGTATTTT. Residues: CASSPERHTDTQYF.

This chain connects TRBV7-2 to TRBJ1-5, with a tentative D call TRBD1 (6 bases). CDR3 length: 15 amino acids. Germline V gives CDR1 SGHTA, CDR2 FQGNSA. Trimming shortened V by 0 bases and J by 7 bases, and 13 bases separated the two germline ends. The CDR3 loop reads CASSLAGQRGQPQHF. For the CDR3, the DNA is TGTGCCAGCAGCTTAGCGGGACAAAGAGGACAGCCCCAGCATTTT. Full variable domain (remainder filled in from reference TRBV7-2 and TRBJ1-5): GAGVSQSPSNKVTEKGKDVELRCDPISGHTALYWYRQSLGQGLEFLIYFQGNSAPDKSGLPSDRFSAERTGGSVSTLTIQRTQQEDSAVYLCASSLAGQRGQPQHFGDGTRLSIL.

The table lists this clone with a few counts. CDR3 nucleotides: TGTGCCAGCAGCTCCTCCCGGGAGACCCAGTACTTC. This gives the protein CASSSSRETQYF. This chain joins TRBV7-8 and TRBJ2-5; D unresolved. Germline V lookup: CDR1 SGHVS, CDR2 FQNEAQ. The V gene lost 4 bases and the J gene lost 5 bases, with 8 bases spanning the gap. The CDR3 has 12 residues.

The chain couples TRBV5-4 to TRBJ2-5; TRBD2 matches at 8 bases. The J call may be mistaken, given a closer DNA end match to TRBJ2-7. The CDR3 sequence is 14 residues long. Per germline, CDR1 SGHNT and CDR2 YYREEE (reference sequence). The CDR3 loop is CASSPRGGMNEQYF. CDR3 sequence (DNA): TGTGCCAGCAGCCCCCGCGGGGGGATGAACGAGCAGTACTTC.

CDR3 residues: CASTPNRGVVGNTIYF. CDR3 sequence (DNA): TGTGCCAGTACCCCCAACAGGGGAGTAGTCGGAAACACCATATATTTT. The chain has TRBV19 and TRBJ1-3; TRBD1 aligns across 7 bases. Per the germline V gene, CDR1 is LNHDA and CDR2 is SQIVND (reference sequence). The length of the CDR3 is 16 residues. V was pared by 7 bases and J by 4 bases, with 13 bases of the junction left unmatched.

V usage is TRBV2 and J usage is TRBJ1-1; D gene unclear. V gave up 4 bases and J gave up 2 bases, with 8 bases separating them. There are 13 residues in the CDR3. Germline CDR1 reads SNHLY; CDR2 reads FYNNEI. CDR3 sequence: CASSADTNTEAFF. CDR3 sequence (DNA): TGTGCCAGCAGTGCCGACACTAACACTGAAGCTTTCTTT.

The chain has TRBV7-9 and TRBJ2-5; D not certain. In germline, CDR1 is SEHNR, CDR2 FQNEAQ (reference sequence). CDR3 length equals 11 residues. The V end lost 8 bases, the J end lost 2 bases, and 6 bases lay between the germline ends. The CDR3: CASSRQETQYF. CDR3 coding DNA: TGTGCCAGCTCCCGTCAAGAGACCCAGTACTTC. Variable domain in full (rest from reference TRBV7-9 and TRBJ2-5): DTGVSQNPRHKITKRGQNVTFRCDPISEHNRLYWYRQTLGQGPEFLTYFQNEAQLEKSRLLSDRFSAERPKGSFSTLEIQRTEQGDSAMYLCASSRQETQYFGPGTRLLVL.

The V call is TRBV7-9, the J call TRBJ2-7, with D maybe TRBD1 (6 bases). CDR3 length equals 16 residues. The germline V gene encodes CDR1 SEHNR and CDR2 FQNEAQ (reference sequence). V lost 5 bases and J 0 bases, leaving 17 bases between the germline ends. This CDR3 is CASSRGTATSSYEQYF. CDR3 DNA sequence: TGTGCCAGCAGCAGGGGGACCGCGACGAGCTCCTACGAGCAGTACTTC.

V is TRBV5-1 and J is TRBJ2-7; 9 nucleotides align to TRBD1. This CDR3 has 14 residues. V trimming: 5 bases; J trimming: 0 bases; junction bases outside the gene matches: 3. Germline-derived CDR1 and CDR2 are SGHRS and YFSETQ. As DNA, the CDR3 is TGCGCCAGCAGGGGGACAGGGAGCTCCTACGAGCAGTACTTC. Translated, it gives CASRGTGSSYEQYF.

The chain carries TRBV5-4 and TRBJ1-3, with D tentatively TRBD1 (5 bases). In germline, CDR1 is SGHNT, CDR2 YYREEE (reference sequence). The length of the CDR3 is 14 residues. The germline V and J ends were trimmed by 4 bases and 3 bases, with 11 bases remaining between them. The CDR3 nucleotides read TGTGCCAGCAGCGGAGGGAGGGGTGGAAACACCATATATTTT. Its protein product is CASSGGRGGNTIYF.

This chain connects TRBV18 to TRBJ2-3, with 7 bases that match TRBD1. Unmatched junction bases numbered 2, after V lost 3 bases and J lost 5 bases. This CDR3 is built from 13 residues. Germline values: CDR1 KGHSH, CDR2 LQKENI. CDR3 loop: CASSPDRKDTQYF. The DNA of the CDR3 is TGTGCCAGCTCACCGGACAGGAAAGATACGCAGTATTTT.

The V call is TRBV4-3, the J call TRBJ1-1, with 10 bases fitting TRBD1. Per germline, CDR1 LGHNA and CDR2 YSLEER. There are 14 residues in the CDR3. Germline trimming cut 4 bases from V and 4 bases from J; bases unmatched to any gene: 3. The CDR3 DNA reads TGCGCCAGCAGCCGCGGACAGGGGGGCACTGAAGCTTTCTTT. It encodes CASSRGQGGTEAFF.

This clone was picked up a small number of times. The gene calls are TRBV6-5 and TRBJ1-6; D is uncertain. The CDR3 spans 14 residues. CDR1 and CDR2 (germline): MNHEY, SVGAGI. Trimming stripped 5 bases from V and 2 bases from J, with 7 bases between. CDR3 region: CASSDITYNSPLHF. The CDR3 bases are TGTGCCAGCAGTGACATAACCTATAATTCACCCCTCCACTTT.

The gene calls are TRBV6-1 and TRBJ2-1; D not certain. Germline CDR1 and CDR2: MNHNS and SASEGT. Trimming took off 3 bases at V and 7 bases at J, with 10 bases between the two ends. The length of the CDR3 is 13 residues. The CDR3 loop reads CASSDTYANEQFF. Here the CDR3 DNA reads TGTGCCAGCAGTGACACCTACGCGAATGAGCAGTTCTTC.

The chain links TRBV4-3 to TRBJ2-2, with 7 bases that match TRBD1. This CDR3 contains 17 residues. V lost 4 bases, J lost 8 bases, and 16 bases stayed unmatched. Germline CDR1 is LGHNA and CDR2 is YSLEER. Here the CDR3 reads CASSREQGTVVGGELFF. CDR3 in DNA: TGCGCCAGCAGCCGAGAACAGGGGACGGTTGTTGGAGGGGAGCTGTTTTTT.

This chain uses TRBV4-1 with TRBJ1-1, with TRBD1 as a possible D gene (5 bases). Trimming cost V 0 bases and J 4 bases, with 15 bases left between them. The CDR3 spans 16 residues. Germline values: CDR1 MGHRA, CDR2 YSYEKL. The CDR3 region is CASSQETGPGVTEAFF. DNA for the CDR3: TGCGCCAGCAGCCAAGAAACAGGTCCTGGAGTCACTGAAGCTTTCTTT.

The genes are TRBV4-2 and TRBJ1-5; the D is unclear. V shed 1 base and J shed 2 bases, with 9 bases lying between them. This CDR3 has 15 residues. Per the germline V gene, CDR1 is LGHNA and CDR2 is YNFKEQ. CDR3 DNA: TGTGCCAGCAGCCAAGTTGCCCAGGGCAATCAGCCCCAGCATTTT. This codes for CASSQVAQGNQPQHF.

This chain connects TRBV9 to TRBJ1-1, with TRBD1 identical over 10 bases. This CDR3 comprises 14 residues. V lost 0 bases to trimming and J lost 11 bases; unmatched junction nucleotides: 7. Germline CDR1 reads SGDLS; CDR2 reads YYNGEE. Here the CDR3 DNA reads TGTGCCAGCAGCGTAGGGGACAGGGGATCTGGCGCTTTCTTT. Encoded protein: CASSVGDRGSGAFF. Based on the CDR3 plus reference TRBV9 and TRBJ1-1, the full variable domain is DSGVTQTPKHLITATGQRVTLRCSPRSGDLSVYWYQQSLDQGLQFLIQYYNGEERAKGNILERFSAQQFPDLHSELNLSSLELGDSALYFCASSVGDRGSGAFFGQGTRLTVV.

The genes are TRBV6-5 and TRBJ1-1, with D possibly TRBD1 on 5 matching bases. CDR1 MNHEY and CDR2 SVGAGI come from the germline V gene. The CDR3 covers 14 residues. The ends were cut back, 1 base at V and 4 bases at J, with 10 bases in the middle. Here the CDR3 reads CASSYFSQGTEAFF. The CDR3, as DNA: TGTGCCAGCAGTTACTTTTCCCAGGGCACTGAAGCTTTCTTT.

This chain joins TRBV25-1 and TRBJ2-5; 9 bases line up with TRBD1. The DNA end is more similar to TRBJ2-7, so the J call may be wrong. The CDR3 is made up of 17 amino acids. Germline lookup yields CDR1 MGHDK and CDR2 SYGVNS. The CDR3 protein is CASEPEGGTGFNHEQYF. CDR3 in DNA: TGTGCCAGCGAACCCGAGGGGGGGACAGGGTTTAACCACGAGCAGTACTTC.

The rearrangement uses TRBV7-2 and TRBJ2-3; TRBD1 aligns across 7 bases. CDR3 length: 15 residues. J gave up 0 bases and V 5 bases, and 5 bases lay outside the gene matches. Germline V CDR1 and CDR2: SGHTA, FQGNSA. CDR3 DNA: TGTGCCAGCAGCCACGGGACAGCTAGCACAGATACGCAGTATTTT. This translates into CASSHGTASTDTQYF.